The 17 T cell receptor beta chains in this list originate from one sample, sequenced in a study of blood T cells in healthy people across ages. Together with a sample-barcoded 5' primer, a J-beta primer mix was included in a second PCR lasting about 7 to 12 cycles. TCRdb fed the 5' RACE reads into MiXCR, producing one record per CDR3 protein. The table shows 800,000 to 950,000 distinct CDR3 sequences, with about 37% occurring only once. Input material: blood. These TCRs come from a man aged 18 to 30 in good health.

As to this clonotype: A single base separates this from a much larger clone, so it may be a read error. This chain connects TRBV4-2 to TRBJ2-6, with D possibly being TRBD1 (6 bases). The germline CDR1 and CDR2 sequences are LGHNA and YNFKEQ. The length of the CDR3 is 17 residues. V dropped 8 bases and J dropped 2 bases, with 19 bases sitting between them. The CDR3 DNA is TGTGCCAGCGGCACTCAGACCACAGGGACTGGGGCCAACGTCCTGACTTTC. Translation: CASGTQTTGTGANVLTF.

This clonotype was detected a few times. The V call is TRBV9, the J call TRBJ1-1, with no clear D. The CDR3 covers 13 residues. Trimming took 6 bases from V and 1 from J, leaving 10 bases between them. Germline CDR1 and CDR2: SGDLS and YYNGEE. The CDR3 DNA follows: TGTGCCAGCACCCCCCCGGGGAACACTGAAGCTTTCTTT. Its translation: CASTPPGNTEAFF.

This clonotype appeared a few times. This chain uses TRBV7-3 with TRBJ2-3, with 8 bases lining up with TRBD2. CDR3 length: 15 amino acids. Trimming removed 5 bases from V and 6 bases from J; junction bases left unmatched: 10. Germline assignment: CDR1 SGHTA and CDR2 FQGTGA. The DNA for the CDR3 is TGTGCCAGCAGCCCTAACGGGGTAGCGGGGGATACGCAGTATTTT. Protein: CASSPNGVAGDTQYF. The variable domain in full, completed from reference TRBV7-3 and TRBJ2-3, reads GAGVSQTPSNKVTEKGKYVELRCDPISGHTALYWYRQSLGQGPEFLIYFQGTGAADDSGLPNDRFFAVRPEGSVSTLKIQRTERGDSAVYLCASSPNGVAGDTQYFGPGTRLTVL.

The CDR3 loop reads CASNPGLASYEQYF. For the CDR3, the DNA is TGCGCCAGCAACCCGGGACTAGCGTCCTACGAGCAGTACTTC. The gene calls are TRBV10-2 and TRBJ2-4, with TRBD2 matching 10 bases. The end of the DNA aligns better with TRBJ2-7, so the J call may be wrong. This CDR3 is 14 amino acids long. Germline CDR1 WSHSY, CDR2 SAAADI.

The V and J genes are TRBV6-6 and TRBJ2-4; D gene uncertain. Germline assignment: CDR1 MNHNY and CDR2 SVGAGI (reference sequence). This CDR3 is 15 amino acids long. V lost 2 bases, J lost 5 bases, and 13 bases lay in between. The CDR3 region is CASSYGPNGENIQYF. DNA for the CDR3: TGTGCCAGCAGTTACGGTCCAAACGGCGAAAACATTCAGTACTTC.

This clonotype was observed many times. The chain links TRBV2 to TRBJ1-2; D remains ambiguous. V was pared by 6 bases and J by 8 bases, with 10 bases between. Germline CDR1 reads SNHLY; CDR2 reads FYNNEI. CDR3 length: 11 residues. CDR3: CASSPLYGYTF. CDR3 bases: TGTGCCAGCAGCCCCCTCTACGGCTACACCTTC.

The sample holds one count of this clonotype. The V and J genes are TRBV6-5 and TRBJ2-2; a possible D gene is TRBD2 (5 bases). Germline V CDR1 and CDR2: MNHEY, SVGAGI. V was clipped by 7 bases and J by 7 bases, with 13 bases between them. The CDR3 sequence is 13 residues long. The chain's CDR3 is CASTYWAGGELFF. DNA of the CDR3: TGTGCCAGCACCTACTGGGCGGGCGGGGAGCTGTTTTTT.

This clonotype was observed once. V is TRBV18 and J is TRBJ1-1; 7 nucleotides match TRBD1. The CDR3 has 13 amino acids. V lost 3 bases, J lost 11 bases, and 9 bases stayed unmatched. Germline CDR1 reads KGHSH; CDR2 reads LQKENI. In DNA form, the CDR3 reads TGTGCCAGCTCACCGCCCCAAGACAGGGAGGCTTTCTTT. Translating it yields CASSPPQDREAFF.

The J gene is TRBJ1-2, the V gene TRBV12-3 or TRBV12-4; no reliable D call. This CDR3 is built from 14 residues. With 5 bases removed from V and 2 bases from J, the gap between germline ends came to 12 bases. The CDR3 loop reads CASSRHTQNYGYTF. CDR3 DNA: TGTGCCAGCAGTCGACATACACAGAACTATGGCTACACCTTC.

For this clonotype: The junction differs from germline at one of its ends, possibly a read error. The chain has TRBV6-2 or TRBV6-3 and TRBJ2-3; no clear D. CDR3 length equals 15 residues. CDR1 and CDR2 (germline): MNHEY, SVGEGT. The CDR3 sequence is CAGSYGTSSTDTQYF. In nucleotides, the CDR3 is TGTGCCGGCAGTTACGGTACAAGCTCGACAGATACGCAGTATTTT.

This clonotype has more than one count but fewer than ten. The V and J genes are TRBV12-3 or TRBV12-4 and TRBJ1-4, with a tentative D call TRBD1 (6 bases). V lost 7 bases to trimming and J lost 6 bases, with 15 bases between them. CDR3 size: 14 residues. CDR3 DNA: TGTGCCAGCAATATCGGGGGGCCTGATGAAAAACTGTTTTTT. This codes for CASNIGGPDEKLFF.

This clonotype has more than one count but fewer than ten. This chain connects TRBV20-1 to TRBJ2-3, with 7 nucleotides matching TRBD2. The germline V gene encodes CDR1 DFQATT and CDR2 SNEGSKA (reference sequence). The CDR3 is 15 residues long. V was pared by 3 bases and J by 4 bases, with 10 bases of the junction left unmatched. The CDR3 sequence is CSARPLGGWADTQYF. In DNA, the CDR3 is TGCAGTGCTAGGCCCCTCGGGGGGTGGGCAGATACGCAGTATTTT.

The rearrangement uses TRBV10-3 and TRBJ2-5; TRBD2 agrees at 9 bases. Trimming at V came to 3 bases and at J to 4 bases, leaving 6 bases not matched to a gene. The CDR3 length is 15 residues. Looked up from germline, CDR1 is ENHRY and CDR2 is SYGVKD. The CDR3 nucleotides are TGTGCCATCAGTGAAAGCGGGGGGAGAGGAGAGACCCAGTACTTC. This encodes CAISESGGRGETQYF.

The CDR3 sequence: CASSQDGQKAQPQHF. CDR3 DNA sequence: TGCGCCAGCAGCCAAGATGGACAGAAGGCTCAGCCCCAGCATTTT. The chain combines TRBV4-1 with TRBJ1-5; D perhaps matches TRBD1 (6 bases). The germline V gene has CDR1 MGHRA and CDR2 YSYEKL. V was clipped by 0 bases and J by 6 bases, with 12 bases between them. This CDR3 is built from 15 residues.

Many counts were recorded for this clonotype. A junction boundary mismatches the germline segment, possibly from a read error. The rearrangement links TRBV7-7 to TRBJ2-5; possibly TRBD2 for D (5 bases). The germline V gene encodes CDR1 SSHAT and CDR2 FNYEAQ (reference sequence). The CDR3 consists of 14 residues. The CDR3, as DNA: TGTGCTAGCAGCCCCCAGCGGTACCAAGAGACCCAGTACTTC. It specifies CASSPQRYQETQYF.

This clonotype was recorded a few times. The J gene is TRBJ1-4, the V gene TRBV11-1; D is undetermined. Looked up from germline, CDR1 is SGHAT and CDR2 is FQDESV (reference sequence). Trimming removed 5 bases from V and 0 bases from J, with 10 bases in between. This CDR3 comprises 15 residues. The CDR3 spells CASSLYTSTNEKLFF. The CDR3 bases are TGTGCCAGCAGCCTGTACACCTCAACTAATGAAAAACTGTTTTTT.

This clonotype has ten or more counts. The rearrangement links TRBV4-3 to TRBJ1-2, with D possibly TRBD1 on 6 matching bases. This CDR3 comprises 18 residues. The germline V and J ends were trimmed by 0 bases and 7 bases, with 24 bases remaining between them. The germline gives CDR1 LGHNA, CDR2 YSLEER. The CDR3, as DNA: TGCGCCAGCAGCCAAGATCGCATATACCGAGGGGGGGCGGCTGGCTACACCTTC. Translation: CASSQDRIYRGGAAGYTF.